Shown below are 9 T cell receptor beta chains from a single sample sequenced in a study of cytomegalovirus exposure and HLA in healthy donors. PCR involved 60 Vbeta and 13 Jbeta primers. The table came from immunoSEQ multiplex PCR; TCRdb's copy has only in-frame clones and leaves some out. The table includes approximately 140,000 clones, approximately 80% detected once. Sequencing was performed on PBMCs. The origin of the receptors is a woman aged 35 to 49 in good health and CMV-seropositive.

This chain connects TRBV6-5 to TRBJ1-2, with a possible D match to TRBD1 (5 bases). Trimming took 7 bases from V and 6 from J, leaving 15 bases between them. Germline CDR1 and CDR2: MNHEY and SVGAGI. This CDR3 contains 13 residues. The CDR3 sequence: CASNSGKLHGYTF. The CDR3 region has the DNA TGTGCCAGCAACTCAGGGAAACTTCATGGCTACACCTTC.

Of note for this clone: One end of the junction varies from germline; a read error may be responsible. V is TRBV7-9 and J is TRBJ1-2, with D perhaps matching TRBD1 (5 bases). There are 16 residues in the CDR3. Germline V gene sequence: CDR1 SEHNR, CDR2 FQNEAQ (reference sequence). The CDR3 DNA sequence: TGTTCCAGCAGCCGCGGGACCGCGGCTTATGATTATGGCTACACCTTC. Protein: CSSSRGTAAYDYGYTF.

J is TRBJ2-5 and V is TRBV2; the match to TRBD1 covers 9 bases. The CDR3 loop spans 15 amino acids. The V gene end was trimmed by 7 bases and the J gene end by 4 bases; junction bases not matched to a gene: 10. Germline lookup yields CDR1 SNHLY and CDR2 FYNNEI. For the CDR3, the DNA is TGTGCCAGCATTTATAGGGGGACAGGGAGAGAGACCCAGTACTTC. Translation gives CASIYRGTGRETQYF.

The chain recombines TRBV2 with TRBJ1-1; D ambiguous. This CDR3 contains 13 residues. The germline CDR1 and CDR2 sequences are SNHLY and FYNNEI. V lost 6 bases, J lost 4 bases, and 12 bases lay in between. DNA for the CDR3: TGTGCCAGCAGCGGCGGGGTTATCACTGAAGCTTTCTTT. It translates to CASSGGVITEAFF. The full variable domain, with the rest looked up from reference TRBV2 and TRBJ1-1, is EPEVTQTPSHQVTQMGQEVILRCVPISNHLYFYWYRQILGQKVEFLVSFYNNEISEKSEIFDDQFSVERPDGSNFTLKIRSTKLEDSAMYFCASSGGVITEAFFGQGTRLTVV.

This chain joins TRBV5-6 and TRBJ1-5; D is uncertain. Trimming took 4 bases from V and 4 from J, leaving 12 bases between them. The germline CDR1 and CDR2 sequences are SGHDT and YYEEEE. This CDR3 spans 14 amino acids. CDR3 nucleotide sequence: TGTGCCAGCAGCCATAAGGGAGGGAATCAGCCCCAGCATTTT. It codes for CASSHKGGNQPQHF.

This chain uses TRBV7-3 with TRBJ2-7; tentatively, D is TRBD1 (8 bases). This CDR3 spans 14 amino acids. Germline V gene lookup returns CDR1 SGHTA and CDR2 FQGTGA. The V gene lost 2 bases and the J gene lost 6 bases, with 14 bases spanning the gap. CDR3 coding DNA: TGTGCCAGCAGCTTAGGACAGGGAGGGGGCGAGCAGTACTTC. Encoded protein: CASSLGQGGGEQYF.

The rearrangement joins TRBV21-1 to TRBJ1-2; no check of the table's D call, TRBD1, against the DNA was made. TRBV21-1 is flagged as a pseudogene. The CDR3 covers 15 residues. CDR3 sequence: CASSKRNRLNYGYTF. DNA for the CDR3: TGTGCCAGCAGCAAAAGGAACAGGCTTAACTATGGCTACACCTTC.

This rearrangement joins TRBV27 to TRBJ2-7; 9 bases are shared with TRBD2. Germline assignment: CDR1 MNHEY and CDR2 SMNVEV (reference sequence). V shed 7 bases and J 2 bases; nucleotides not matched to a gene: 12. The CDR3 totals 16 residues. CDR3 sequence: CASTTGSGRLPYEQYF. CDR3 coding DNA: TGTGCCAGCACAACTGGTAGCGGGAGACTACCCTACGAGCAGTACTTC.

Notes on this clone: One end of the junction fails to match germline, which may point to a read error. This chain joins TRBV7-7 and TRBJ2-5; 8 bases are shared with TRBD1. The CDR3 length is 15 residues. Per the germline V gene, CDR1 is SSHAT and CDR2 is FNYEAQ (reference sequence). In DNA form, the CDR3 reads TGTGCTAGCAGCCGGAATACAGGGGGTGGAGAGACCCAGTACTTC. Protein product: CASSRNTGGGETQYF.